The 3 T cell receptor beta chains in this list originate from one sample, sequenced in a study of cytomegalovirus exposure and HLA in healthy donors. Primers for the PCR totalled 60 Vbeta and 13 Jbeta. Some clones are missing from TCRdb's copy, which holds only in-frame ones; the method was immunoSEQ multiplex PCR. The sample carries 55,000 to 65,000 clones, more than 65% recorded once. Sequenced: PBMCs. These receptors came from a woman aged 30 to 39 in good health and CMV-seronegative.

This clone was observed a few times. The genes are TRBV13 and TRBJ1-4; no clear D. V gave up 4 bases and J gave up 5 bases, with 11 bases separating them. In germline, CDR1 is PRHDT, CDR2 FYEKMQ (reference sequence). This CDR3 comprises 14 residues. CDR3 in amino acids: CASSSRALNEKLFF. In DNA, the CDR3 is TGTGCCAGCAGCTCGAGGGCTCTGAATGAAAAACTGTTTTTT. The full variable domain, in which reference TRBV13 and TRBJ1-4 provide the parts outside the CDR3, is AAGVIQSPRHLIKEKRETATLKCYPIPRHDTVYWYQQGPGQDPQFLISFYEKMQSDKGSIPDRFSAQQFSDYHSELNMSSLELGDSALYFCASSSRALNEKLFFGSGTQLSVL.

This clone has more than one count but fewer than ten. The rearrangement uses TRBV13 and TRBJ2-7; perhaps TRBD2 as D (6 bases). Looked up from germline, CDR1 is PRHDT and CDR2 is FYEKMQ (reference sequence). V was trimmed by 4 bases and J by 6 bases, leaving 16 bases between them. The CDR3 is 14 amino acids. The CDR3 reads CASSSTGGKSEQYV. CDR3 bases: TGTGCCAGCAGCTCGACCGGGGGTAAAAGCGAGCAGTACGTC.

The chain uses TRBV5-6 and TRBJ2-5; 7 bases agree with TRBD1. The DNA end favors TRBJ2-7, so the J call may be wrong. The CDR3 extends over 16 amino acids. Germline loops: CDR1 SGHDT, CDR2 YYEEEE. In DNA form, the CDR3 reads TGTGCCAGCAGCCCTACCAGGGACAGCCGATCCTACGAGCAGTACTTC. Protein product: CASSPTRDSRSYEQYF.